The 31 T cell receptor beta chains in this list originate from one sample, sequenced in a study of tumor-infiltrating lymphocytes in glioblastoma multiforme. TCRB libraries came from RNA via three nested multiplex PCR rounds. Via MiXCR, TCRdb re-called the multiplex PCR reads, giving one row per CDR3 protein. The data contain 7,000 to 9,500 distinct CDR3 sequences, 60% to 80% of them singletons. Material for sequencing was brain tumor tissue. These receptors were obtained from a male donor with glioblastoma.

The chain couples TRBV20-1 to TRBJ2-1; 8 nucleotides line up with TRBD2. The ends lost 5 bases at V and 7 bases at J; junction bases unmatched: 10. From germline, CDR1 is DFQATT and CDR2 SNEGSKA (reference sequence). The CDR3 covers 14 residues. The CDR3 region is CSASLGTSQNEQFF. The CDR3 nucleotides are TGCAGTGCTTCCCTAGGGACTAGTCAGAATGAGCAGTTCTTC.

The chain is built from TRBV11-2 and TRBJ2-2, with 7 bases matching TRBD2. Germline loops: CDR1 SGHAT, CDR2 FQNNGV. The CDR3 is 20 residues long. The V and J ends lost 7 bases and 4 bases, in that order; junction bases with no gene match: 24. CDR3 protein: CASTPSLGQGLAVRTGELFF. Written as DNA, the CDR3 is TGTGCCAGCACCCCCTCACTCGGCCAAGGGCTAGCGGTACGCACCGGGGAGCTGTTTTTT.

V gene TRBV29-1 combines with J gene TRBJ2-2, with D tentatively TRBD2 (6 bases). The germline CDR1 and CDR2 sequences are SQVTM and ANQGSEA. Trimming took 0 bases from V and 7 from J, leaving 24 bases between them. CDR3 length equals 18 residues. The chain's CDR3 is CSVEDLFGGAPVSGELFF. CDR3 in DNA: TGCAGCGTTGAAGATCTCTTTGGAGGGGCGCCGGTCAGCGGGGAGCTGTTTTTT.

Points on this clonotype: A junction boundary mismatches the germline segment, possibly from a read error. In nucleotides, the CDR3 is TGTGCCAGCAGGAATGGAGGCGGGGAGCTGTTATTT. Amino acid sequence: CASRNGGGELLF. The chain joins TRBV13 to TRBJ2-2; possibly TRBD2 for D (6 bases). Germline V gives CDR1 PRHDT, CDR2 FYEKMQ (reference sequence). CDR3 length: 12 residues.

Concerning this clonotype itself: Likely a read error: the CDR3 ends without its conserved phenylalanine or tryptophan. Because the CDR3's place on the DNA is in doubt, the DNA is left out and the CDR3 is given as listed by TCRdb. The chain employs TRBV29-1 and TRBJ2-1; the table's D call of TRBD1 was not tested on the DNA. The CDR3 contains 14 residues when both ends are counted. Germline values: CDR1 SQVTM, CDR2 ANQGSEA. CDR3 in amino acids: CSVGGRQGVNEPFC.

V gene TRBV11-3 combines with J gene TRBJ2-7; D might be TRBD2 (6 bases). The DNA end lines up better with TRBJ2-1; the J call may be wrong. The CDR3 is 15 amino acids. Looked up from germline, CDR1 is SGHNT and CDR2 is YENEEA. CDR3 sequence: CASSLDTGSSYEQFF. The CDR3 bases are TGTGCCAGCAGCTTAGATACCGGGAGCTCCTACGAGCAGTTCTTC.

The chain recombines TRBV11-2 with TRBJ2-7; D might be TRBD2 (5 bases). Trimming removed 9 bases at V and 4 bases at J, with 22 bases between. Germline assignment: CDR1 SGHAT and CDR2 FQNNGV. This CDR3 is built from 15 residues. CDR3 amino acids: CARSISSLALYEQYF. CDR3 coding DNA: TGTGCCAGGAGCATCTCTAGCCTAGCATTATACGAGCAGTACTTC.

The chain joins TRBV6-6 to TRBJ1-1; D not resolved. The germline V gene has CDR1 MNHNY and CDR2 SVGAGI (reference sequence). V dropped 5 bases and J dropped 4 bases, with 17 bases sitting between them. The CDR3 has 15 amino acids. CDR3 protein: CASSPTWWMTTEAFF. The CDR3 bases are TGTGCCAGCAGTCCAACTTGGTGGATGACCACTGAAGCTTTCTTT.

Comments on this clonotype: The final CDR3 position lacks the conserved phenylalanine or tryptophan, pointing to a likely read error. The CDR3 DNA reads TGTGCCAGCAGCTCCGGGACAACCTACGAGCAGTACCTC. Encoded protein: CASSSGTTYEQYL. This rearrangement joins TRBV13 to TRBJ2-7; maybe TRBD1 (6 bases). This CDR3 has 13 amino acids. Trimming took off 4 bases at V and 2 bases at J, with 9 bases between the two ends. Germline CDR1 PRHDT, CDR2 FYEKMQ (reference sequence).

At least ten counts were recorded for this clonotype. This rearrangement joins TRBV11-3 to TRBJ2-1; D is unclear. Germline CDR1 and CDR2: SGHNT and YENEEA. This CDR3 is built from 14 residues. V shed 5 bases and J shed 8 bases, with 16 bases lying between them. CDR3 DNA: TGTGCCAGCAGCCCTGGATATATTGCGGATGAGCAGTTCTTC. This sequence encodes CASSPGYIADEQFF.

A word on this clonotype: A junction end diverges from the germline sequence, so it may reflect a read error. The gene calls are TRBV6-1 and TRBJ2-3; D is perhaps TRBD2 (7 bases). The CDR3 consists of 17 residues. Germline CDR1 is MNHNS and CDR2 is SASEGT. The CDR3 region is CASGEAAGGPPTDTQYF. Here the CDR3 DNA reads TGTGCCAGCGGTGAAGCGGCCGGGGGGCCTCCCACAGATACGCAGTATTTT.

Comments on this clonotype: The CDR3 does not close with the conserved phenylalanine or tryptophan, likely indicating a read error. The chain employs TRBV20-1 and TRBJ1-5, with unresolved D. Germline V gives CDR1 DFQATT, CDR2 SNEGSKA (reference sequence). The CDR3 runs to 15 residues. DNA of the CDR3: TGCAGTGCTAGAGCCTCCGAGTCCCTTAATCAGGCCCAGCATTTG. Residues: CSARASESLNQAQHL.

This clonotype was seen a single time. The V and J genes are TRBV5-4 and TRBJ2-3; 7 nucleotides line up with TRBD2. J lost 0 bases, V lost 4 bases, and 11 bases had no gene match. CDR3 size: 17 residues. The V gene's germline CDR1 is SGHNT and CDR2 YYREEE (reference sequence). This chain's CDR3 is CASSHQSGGRSTDTQYF. For the CDR3, the DNA is TGTGCCAGCAGCCACCAGTCGGGGGGACGGAGCACAGATACGCAGTATTTT. Full variable domain (rest looked up from reference TRBV5-4 and TRBJ2-3): ETGVTQSPTHLIKTRGQQVTLRCSSQSGHNTVSWYQQALGQGPQFIFQYYREEENGRGNFPPRFSGLQFPNYSSELNVNALELDDSALYLCASSHQSGGRSTDTQYFGPGTRLTVL.

The rearrangement links TRBV20-1 to TRBJ1-5; D is perhaps TRBD1 (6 bases). The V gene lost 0 bases and the J gene lost 7 bases, with 7 bases spanning the gap. Germline loops: CDR1 DFQATT, CDR2 SNEGSKA (reference sequence). This CDR3 contains 12 residues. The CDR3 DNA reads as TGCAGTGCTAGAGATGGACAGCAGCCCCAGCATTTT. Translated: CSARDGQQPQHF.

This clonotype was observed once. V is TRBV12-3 or TRBV12-4 and J is TRBJ2-1, with 10 bases lining up with TRBD2. This CDR3 spans 14 amino acids. J lost 8 bases, V lost 6 bases, and 7 bases had no gene match. As DNA, the CDR3 is TGTGCCAGCAGGGTGGCTAGCGGGAGTTATGAGCAGTTCTTC. Amino acid sequence: CASRVASGSYEQFF.

Comments on this clonotype: A read error may account for a junction end that differs from germline. The rearrangement links TRBV6-5 to TRBJ2-1; 7 bases fit TRBD2. The J call may not be correct, given that the DNA end is closer to TRBJ2-7. The V gene's germline CDR1 is MNHEY and CDR2 SVGAGI. The CDR3 has 13 residues. Here the CDR3 DNA reads TGTGTCAGCAGTTGCTCTGGGGGGGATGAGCAGTACTTC. Encoded protein: CVSSCSGGDEQYF.

V is TRBV20-1 and J is TRBJ1-2; 7 bases are a match to TRBD1. Trimming removed 4 bases from V and 6 bases from J; junction bases left unmatched: 17. CDR3 size: 16 residues. In germline, CDR1 is DFQATT, CDR2 SNEGSKA (reference sequence). The CDR3 sequence: CSATEGGGGDADGYTF. The CDR3 coding sequence is TGCAGTGCTACCGAGGGGGGAGGGGGCGACGCAGATGGCTACACCTTC.

About this clonotype itself: A much larger clonotype is one base distant, so this may be a read error. The chain joins TRBV11-1 to TRBJ2-3; D is possibly TRBD2 (6 bases). The CDR3 consists of 16 residues. Germline V gene sequence: CDR1 SGHAT, CDR2 FQDESV (reference sequence). V was cut by 4 bases and J by 4 bases, with 18 bases left in between. The chain's CDR3 is CASSSFGGGASDTQYF. As DNA, the CDR3 is TGTGCCAGCAGCTCGTTTGGTGGAGGGGCCTCAGATACGCAGTATTTT.

Comment on this clonotype: The final CDR3 position lacks the conserved phenylalanine or tryptophan, pointing to a likely read error. The chain joins TRBV7-8 to TRBJ2-1; D perhaps matches TRBD2 (6 bases). CDR3 size: 15 residues. Looked up from germline, CDR1 is SGHVS and CDR2 is FQNEAQ. DNA for the CDR3: TGTCCCAGCAGCCAGAAGTTCGGGGGCTACAATGAGCAGTTCCTC. It specifies CPSSQKFGGYNEQFL.

This clonotype was recorded many times. This chain connects TRBV6-5 to TRBJ2-1; D unresolved. Germline-derived CDR1 and CDR2 are MNHEY and SVGAGI. The V gene lost 0 bases and the J gene lost 9 bases, with 9 bases spanning the gap. This CDR3 comprises 13 residues. CDR3 sequence: CASSYSTPSEQFF. The CDR3 DNA is TGTGCCAGCAGTTACTCGACCCCGAGTGAGCAGTTCTTC.

This rearrangement joins TRBV6-5 to TRBJ1-1; D call uncertain. V was pared by 10 bases and J by 4 bases, with 13 bases between. Germline V gives CDR1 MNHEY, CDR2 SVGAGI. This CDR3 is built from 12 residues. The CDR3 DNA sequence: TGTGCCAACACCGCATTCGGCACTGAAGCTTTCTTT. Translated: CANTAFGTEAFF.

The genes are TRBV6-1 and TRBJ2-3; D is uncertain. The CDR3 has 12 residues. Between the trimmed V and J ends, which lost 2 bases and 5 bases, there was a span of 5 bases. The germline gives CDR1 MNHNS, CDR2 SASEGT. CDR3: CASSESLDTQYF. Here the CDR3 DNA reads TGTGCCAGCAGTGAAAGTCTAGATACGCAGTATTTT.

Points on this clonotype: No conserved phenylalanine or tryptophan ends this CDR3, so it is likely a read error. V usage is TRBV11-3 and J usage is TRBJ1-1, with TRBD1 matching 8 bases. V was clipped by 4 bases and J by 5 bases; unmatched bases: 9. This CDR3 contains 15 residues. Looked up from germline, CDR1 is SGHNT and CDR2 is YENEEA. This CDR3 reads CASSSQGQGRTEAFS. CDR3 nucleotide sequence: TGTGCCAGCAGCTCCCAAGGACAGGGTCGAACTGAAGCTTTCTCT.

As to this clonotype: One end of the junction varies from germline; a read error may be responsible. The rearrangement uses TRBV11-2 and TRBJ2-1; possibly TRBD1 or TRBD2 for D (5 bases each). The length of the CDR3 is 13 residues. From germline, CDR1 is SGHAT and CDR2 FQNNGV. This chain's CDR3 is CASRLGWGNEHFF. CDR3 DNA sequence: TGTGCCAGCAGATTAGGGTGGGGGAATGAGCATTTCTTC.

The count of this clonotype is one. V is TRBV28 and J is TRBJ2-1; D remains unclear. From germline, CDR1 is MDHEN and CDR2 SYDVKM. The CDR3 has 14 residues. V shed 3 bases and J shed 6 bases, with 12 bases lying between them. The CDR3 sequence is CASSLELGSNEQFF. CDR3 sequence (DNA): TGTGCCAGCAGTTTGGAATTGGGTTCCAATGAGCAGTTCTTC.

Notes on this clonotype: Since a much larger clone is just one base distant, this may be a read error. The gene calls are TRBV11-2 and TRBJ2-2; no definite D call. The CDR3 spans 16 residues. The germline gives CDR1 SGHAT, CDR2 FQNNGV. With 2 bases removed from V and 6 bases from J, the gap between germline ends came to 16 bases. The CDR3 nucleotides are TGTGCCAGCAGCTTAAATAGCTGGGGTGGATCCGGGGAGCTGTTTTTT. Protein sequence: CASSLNSWGGSGELFF.

This clonotype was detected many times. V usage is TRBV29-1 and J usage is TRBJ2-7; TRBD1 might be the D (7 bases). This CDR3 region has 12 residues. Between the trimmed V and J ends, which lost 3 bases and 5 bases, there was a span of 11 bases. Germline V CDR1 and CDR2: SQVTM, ANQGSEA. CDR3 protein: CSVDQGGDEQYF. CDR3 in DNA: TGCAGCGTTGATCAGGGGGGTGACGAGCAGTACTTC.

CDR3 loop: CSVDRQSLPEQFF. CDR3 nucleotides: TGCAGCGTAGACAGACAGTCCCTCCCTGAGCAGTTCTTC. The rearrangement uses TRBV29-1 and TRBJ2-1; maybe TRBD1 (5 bases). The CDR3 is 13 amino acids. Germline values: CDR1 SQVTM, CDR2 ANQGSEA. V lost 6 bases to trimming and J lost 9 bases, with 18 bases between them.

A note on this clonotype: This may arise from a read error, as a much more abundant clone is one base away. This rearrangement joins TRBV11-3 to TRBJ2-7; D call uncertain. CDR3 length: 13 amino acids. Germline V gene lookup returns CDR1 SGHNT and CDR2 YENEEA. The CDR3 region has the DNA TGTGCCAGCAGCCTATCCATGGGTTACGATCAGTACTTC. Protein: CASSLSMGYDQYF.

As regards this clonotype: As the CDR3 is not closed by the conserved phenylalanine or tryptophan, this likely results from a read error. This chain uses TRBV11-2 with TRBJ2-1; D is possibly TRBD2 (5 bases). Per germline, CDR1 SGHAT and CDR2 FQNNGV. Trimming left V 4 bases short and J 7 bases short, with 11 bases between. The CDR3 length is 13 residues. Here the CDR3 reads CASSSGRENEQFL. The CDR3 DNA follows: TGTGCCAGCAGCTCAGGTAGGGAGAATGAGCAGTTCCTC.

The rearrangement joins TRBV20-1 to TRBJ2-7; D possibly corresponds to TRBD1 (6 bases). Germline assignment: CDR1 DFQATT and CDR2 SNEGSKA (reference sequence). V was cut by 3 bases and J by 12 bases, with 27 bases left in between. This CDR3 has 15 amino acids. The chain's CDR3 is CSARDEVQGIGKRYF. Here the CDR3 DNA reads TGCAGTGCTAGGGACGAGGTACAGGGAATTGGGAAGCGGTACTTC.